Listed here are 31 T cell receptor beta chains from one sample, sequenced in a study of T cells in Graves' hyperthyroidism and ophthalmopathy. Regions amplified from RNA transcripts were the TCR beta CDR3 regions. Using the HTBI primer set, a first-round RT-PCR was run on the TCR CDR3. TCRdb re-analysed the multiplex PCR reads in MiXCR, keeping a single row per CDR3 protein. This table holds 45,000 to 50,000 distinct CDR3 sequences, approximately 49% found once. Source material: peripheral blood or thyroid tissue (not recorded which). Every receptor here comes from a woman aged 45-65 years with Graves' hyperthyroidism.

About this clonotype itself: No conserved phenylalanine or tryptophan ends this CDR3, so it is likely a read error. Because the CDR3's place on the DNA is in doubt, the DNA is left out and the CDR3 is given as listed by TCRdb. V usage is TRBV20-1 and J usage is TRBJ2-2; the table's D gene call, TRBD2, was not cross checked with the DNA. Both ends counted, the CDR3 spans 16 residues. Germline V gene lookup returns CDR1 DFQATT and CDR2 SNEGSKA (reference sequence). The CDR3 loop is CSARDRGSENTGELDL.

The chain recombines TRBV10-3 with TRBJ2-7; 13 bases are shared with TRBD2. This CDR3 has 13 amino acids. Trimming at V came to 8 bases and at J to 4 bases, leaving 2 bases not matched to a gene. Germline V gives CDR1 ENHRY, CDR2 SYGVKD. The CDR3 sequence: CAIRTSGSYEQYF. In DNA, the CDR3 is TGTGCCATCCGGACTAGCGGGAGTTACGAGCAGTACTTC.

This clonotype is labeled medium-sized. The chain combines TRBV10-3 with TRBJ1-6, with D hard to call. Germline CDR1 is ENHRY and CDR2 is SYGVKD. Trimming left V 0 bases short and J 7 bases short, with 4 bases between. The CDR3 spans 13 residues. CDR3 nucleotide sequence: TGTGCCATCAGTGAGTCGGAAAATTCACCCCTCCACTTT. It yields the protein CAISESENSPLHF.

This clonotype was seen repeatedly, ten times or more. The chain employs TRBV7-8 and TRBJ2-7; 7 nucleotides agree with TRBD1. V dropped 5 bases and J dropped 2; count of bases not matched to a gene: 9. Looked up from germline, CDR1 is SGHVS and CDR2 is FQNEAQ. The CDR3 contains 15 residues. This CDR3 reads CASSPFGTEPYEQYF. CDR3 DNA sequence: TGTGCCAGCAGCCCGTTTGGGACAGAACCCTACGAGCAGTACTTC.

At least ten counts were recorded for this clonotype. The rearrangement uses TRBV6-6 and TRBJ2-5; TRBD1 matches at 12 bases. The CDR3 runs 17 residues. CDR1 is MNHNY and CDR2 is SVGAGI in the germline V gene (reference sequence). The trim removed 2 bases at V and 9 bases at J, leaving 13 bases unmatched. The CDR3 spells CASSYPSGTGGVRAQYF. As DNA, the CDR3 is TGTGCCAGCAGTTACCCCTCTGGGACAGGGGGCGTTAGGGCCCAGTACTTC.

This clonotype was recorded a few times. The J gene is TRBJ2-7, the V gene TRBV29-1; D is perhaps TRBD1 or TRBD2 (5 bases each). The CDR3 sequence is 11 residues long. Trimming pared 6 bases from V and 9 bases from J, leaving 15 bases between. Germline V gene data show CDR1 as SQVTM and CDR2 as ANQGSEA. The CDR3 protein is CSVSTWDRQYF. In DNA, the CDR3 is TGCAGCGTGAGCACGTGGGACCGGCAGTACTTC.

This clonotype was seen a single time. This chain links TRBV10-2 with TRBJ2-7, with 8 bases that match TRBD2. Trimming at V came to 3 bases and at J to 5 bases, leaving 6 bases not matched to a gene. The CDR3 totals 14 residues. Germline CDR1 WSHSY, CDR2 SAAADI. Here the CDR3 DNA reads TGCGCCAGCAGTGACAGGACTAGCTTCCACGAGCAGTACTTC. This sequence encodes CASSDRTSFHEQYF.

The chain uses TRBV5-1 and TRBJ2-2; 8 bases align to TRBD1. J gave up 7 bases and V 1 base, and 6 bases lay outside the gene matches. Germline CDR1 SGHRS, CDR2 YFSETQ. CDR3 length equals 15 residues. The CDR3 DNA reads as TGCGCCAGCAGCTTGAGAGGACAGGGAAGCGGGGAGCTGTTTTTT. Protein: CASSLRGQGSGELFF.

This sequence joins TRBV20-1 and TRBJ2-2; 11 bases align to TRBD2. From germline, CDR1 is DFQATT and CDR2 SNEGSKA (reference sequence). Trimming cost V 4 bases and J 5 bases; bases outside gene matches: 3. The CDR3 length is 14 residues. In DNA, the CDR3 is TGCAGTGCTATAAGGACTAGCGGGACCGGGGAGCTGTTTTTT. This encodes CSAIRTSGTGELFF.

The rearrangement uses TRBV7-2 and TRBJ2-2, with D perhaps TRBD1 or TRBD2 (5 bases each). Trimming took 1 base from V and 1 from J, leaving 7 bases between them. This CDR3 spans 15 amino acids. CDR1 SGHTA and CDR2 FQGNSA come from the germline V gene. The CDR3 region has the DNA TGTGCCAGCAGCTTAGGGGGGATGAACACCGGGGAGCTGTTTTTT. This encodes CASSLGGMNTGELFF. The whole variable domain, remainder taken from reference TRBV7-2 and TRBJ2-2, is GAGVSQSPSNKVTEKGKDVELRCDPISGHTALYWYRQSLGQGLEFLIYFQGNSAPDKSGLPSDRFSAERTGGSVSTLTIQRTQQEDSAVYLCASSLGGMNTGELFFGEGSRLTVL.

The chain carries TRBV2 and TRBJ2-5; possible D gene TRBD2, 5 bases. This CDR3 has 15 amino acids. Trimming left V 7 bases short and J 5 bases short, with 20 bases between. CDR1 is SNHLY and CDR2 is FYNNEI in the germline V gene. The CDR3: CASTSMSNTGETQYF. The CDR3 nucleotides read TGTGCCAGCACTAGCATGTCGAACACCGGGGAGACCCAGTACTTC.

This clonotype has ten or more counts. The rearrangement uses TRBV5-5 and TRBJ2-5; D is perhaps TRBD2 (5 bases). The CDR3 covers 13 residues. The germline V gene encodes CDR1 SGHKS and CDR2 YYEKEE (reference sequence). V shed 1 base and J shed 5 bases, with 9 bases lying between them. Written as DNA, the CDR3 is TGTGCCAGCAGCTTGCCGGGGAAGGAGACCCAGTACTTC. It translates to CASSLPGKETQYF.

The chain couples TRBV29-1 to TRBJ1-2; the match to TRBD1 covers 11 bases. Per germline, CDR1 SQVTM and CDR2 ANQGSEA. The CDR3 spans 9 residues. CDR3 bases: TGCAACGGACAGGGGGCGTTCACCTTC. It specifies CNGQGAFTF.

To note about this clonotype: A read error may produce the germline difference seen at one junction end. This chain joins TRBV28 and TRBJ2-5, with TRBD2 identical over 12 bases. The CDR3 consists of 15 residues. CDR1 and CDR2 from the germline V gene are MDHEN and SYDVKM. In nucleotides, the CDR3 is TGTGCCAGCAGCCGACTAGCGGGAGAGTTTGAGACCCAGTGCTTC. This gives the protein CASSRLAGEFETQCF.

The chain carries TRBV2 and TRBJ1-4; D unresolved. This CDR3 is built from 15 residues. V was cut by 5 bases and J by 11 bases, with 21 bases left in between. Germline V gives CDR1 SNHLY, CDR2 FYNNEI. The CDR3 loop is CASSIPGRRNLKLFF. DNA for the CDR3: TGTGCCAGCAGTATCCCCGGGAGAAGAAATTTGAAACTGTTTTTT. Full variable domain (rest looked up from reference TRBV2 and TRBJ1-4): EPEVTQTPSHQVTQMGQEVILRCVPISNHLYFYWYRQILGQKVEFLVSFYNNEISEKSEIFDDQFSVERPDGSNFTLKIRSTKLEDSAMYFCASSIPGRRNLKLFFGSGTQLSVL.

As for this clonotype: A read error may produce the germline difference seen at one junction end. The rearrangement joins TRBV12-3 or TRBV12-4 to TRBJ2-3; 9 nucleotides match TRBD1. The CDR3 totals 16 residues. Here the CDR3 DNA reads TGTGCCAGCAGTTTAGCCACAGGACAGGGGACAGATACGCGGTATTTT. Amino acid sequence: CASSLATGQGTDTRYF.

This clonotype was detected ten times or more. The CDR3 sequence is CASSFTGELNTEAFF. The CDR3, as DNA: TGTGCCAGCAGTTTTACAGGGGAATTGAACACTGAAGCTTTCTTT. The V call is TRBV28, the J call TRBJ1-1; 7 bases agree with TRBD1. V shed 3 bases, J shed 0 bases, and the junction held 4 bases outside the gene matches. In germline, CDR1 is MDHEN, CDR2 SYDVKM. This CDR3 is 15 amino acids long.

As for this clonotype: The junction does not match germline at one end; this may be a read error. V is TRBV28 and J is TRBJ2-5, with 8 nucleotides matching TRBD2. The CDR3 is 17 residues long. Germline CDR1 reads MDHEN; CDR2 reads SYDVKM. DNA for the CDR3: TGTGCCGGCAGTTCTACTCAAAAGACTAGCGACTCCCGGACCCAGTACTTC. Encoded protein: CAGSSTQKTSDSRTQYF.

V and J are TRBV2 and TRBJ1-1; no firm D call. V was trimmed by 5 bases and J by 6 bases, leaving 13 bases between them. Germline-derived CDR1 and CDR2 are SNHLY and FYNNEI. The CDR3 loop spans 13 amino acids. The CDR3 protein is CASSSTLGAEAFF. For the CDR3, the DNA is TGTGCCAGCAGTTCCACCCTAGGCGCTGAAGCTTTCTTT.

This clonotype was found once. No conserved phenylalanine or tryptophan is present at the end of the CDR3, so a read error is the likely explanation. It is unclear where the CDR3 begins or ends on the DNA, so no DNA is shown, and the CDR3 is as TCRdb lists it. The CDR3 here is CASSESGGDRANVLTFGA. The chain recombines TRBV2 with TRBJ1-4; the table's D call, TRBD1, has no DNA check behind it. The germline V gene encodes CDR1 SNHLY and CDR2 FYNNEI. The CDR3 is 18 amino acids in total, end residues counted.

Points on this clonotype: With a much larger clone just one base away, this may be a read error. This chain links TRBV29-1 with TRBJ1-1, with a possible D match to TRBD1 (5 bases). The CDR3 runs to 12 residues. V lost 7 bases and J 8 bases, leaving 17 bases between the germline ends. In germline, CDR1 is SQVTM, CDR2 ANQGSEA. CDR3 in amino acids: CSAVGAAGEAFF. CDR3 bases: TGCAGCGCCGTAGGGGCCGCTGGGGAAGCTTTCTTT.

This clonotype was counted many times. The gene calls are TRBV28 and TRBJ2-5; 8 nucleotides align to TRBD2. This CDR3 contains 14 residues. CDR1 is MDHEN and CDR2 is SYDVKM in the germline V gene. J gave up 3 bases and V 2 bases, and 2 bases lay outside the gene matches. CDR3 DNA sequence: TGTGCCAGCAGTTTACAACTAGCGGAAGAGACCCAGTACTTC. Translating it yields CASSLQLAEETQYF.

This clonotype was detected ten times or more. The rearrangement links TRBV11-2 to TRBJ1-1, with D tentatively TRBD1 (5 bases). This CDR3 has 14 residues. Germline loops: CDR1 SGHAT, CDR2 FQNNGV. Trimming took off 5 bases at V and 5 bases at J, with 15 bases between the two ends. Written as DNA, the CDR3 is TGTGCCAGCAGCCCGGGCCGGGGGGGGACTGAAGCTTTCTTT. This translates into CASSPGRGGTEAFF.

At least ten counts were recorded for this clonotype. The chain employs TRBV20-1 and TRBJ1-5; D ambiguous. In germline, CDR1 is DFQATT, CDR2 SNEGSKA (reference sequence). The CDR3 has 13 residues. With 7 bases removed from V and 2 bases from J, the gap between germline ends came to 12 bases. CDR3 DNA: TGCAGTGTCAAAGCGCCGGGCAATCAGCCCCAGCATTTT. It codes for CSVKAPGNQPQHF.

V and J are TRBV10-3 and TRBJ2-3; no reliable D call. Trimming pared 11 bases from V and 0 bases from J, leaving 12 bases between. The CDR3 consists of 13 residues. Per germline, CDR1 ENHRY and CDR2 SYGVKD. The CDR3 is CASIGESTDTQYF. CDR3 coding DNA: TGTGCCTCTATCGGCGAGAGCACAGATACGCAGTATTTT.

This clonotype was seen many times. V is TRBV6-5 and J is TRBJ2-2; 9 bases align to TRBD2. This CDR3 has 16 residues. From germline, CDR1 is MNHEY and CDR2 SVGAGI. Trimming cost V 6 bases and J 5 bases; bases outside gene matches: 10. The CDR3 region is CASSPPRGRGTGELFF. Written as DNA, the CDR3 is TGTGCCAGCAGCCCCCCCCGCGGGAGGGGGACCGGGGAGCTGTTTTTT.

The rearrangement links TRBV10-2 to TRBJ2-7; 9 bases fit TRBD1. The CDR3 is 12 amino acids. The J segment lost 4 bases and the V segment lost 8 bases, leaving 3 bases of the junction unmatched. Germline lookup yields CDR1 WSHSY and CDR2 SAAADI. In nucleotides, the CDR3 is TGCGCCAGCGGACAGGGGAGATACGAGCAGTACTTC. Protein sequence: CASGQGRYEQYF.

This clonotype was recorded at least ten times. The DNA for the CDR3 is TGTGCCAGCAGCTCAACACTAATTAATTCACCCCTCCACTTT. Amino acid sequence: CASSSTLINSPLHF. V and J are TRBV7-9 and TRBJ1-6, with D unresolved. The CDR3 consists of 14 residues. Trimming pared 4 bases from V and 6 bases from J, leaving 10 bases between. Per germline, CDR1 SEHNR and CDR2 FQNEAQ (reference sequence).

This clonotype showed up many times. In DNA form, the CDR3 reads TGTGCCAGCAGTGAATTCGTAGCTTTCTTT. Its protein product is CASSEFVAFF. V usage is TRBV6-1 and J usage is TRBJ1-1, with unresolved D. CDR3 length: 10 amino acids. V was shortened by 2 bases and J by 10 bases, with 5 bases between the two germline ends. The germline CDR1 and CDR2 sequences are MNHNS and SASEGT.

Ten or more counts support this clonotype. This chain uses TRBV7-2 with TRBJ1-5; D is possibly TRBD1 (5 bases). The length of the CDR3 is 15 residues. V was trimmed by 2 bases and J by 7 bases, leaving 15 bases between them. Per germline, CDR1 SGHTA and CDR2 FQGNSA. The CDR3: CASSLSQGLSQPQHF. Written as DNA, the CDR3 is TGTGCCAGCAGCTTATCTCAGGGACTGTCCCAGCCCCAGCATTTT.

This chain connects TRBV7-9 to TRBJ2-6; TRBD2 is a possible D gene (6 bases). CDR3 length equals 13 residues. The germline CDR1 and CDR2 sequences are SEHNR and FQNEAQ (reference sequence). V was cut by 5 bases and J by 4 bases, with 6 bases left in between. The CDR3 here is CASSGGGANVLTF. The CDR3 DNA reads TGTGCCAGCAGCGGAGGGGGGGCCAACGTCCTGACTTTC.